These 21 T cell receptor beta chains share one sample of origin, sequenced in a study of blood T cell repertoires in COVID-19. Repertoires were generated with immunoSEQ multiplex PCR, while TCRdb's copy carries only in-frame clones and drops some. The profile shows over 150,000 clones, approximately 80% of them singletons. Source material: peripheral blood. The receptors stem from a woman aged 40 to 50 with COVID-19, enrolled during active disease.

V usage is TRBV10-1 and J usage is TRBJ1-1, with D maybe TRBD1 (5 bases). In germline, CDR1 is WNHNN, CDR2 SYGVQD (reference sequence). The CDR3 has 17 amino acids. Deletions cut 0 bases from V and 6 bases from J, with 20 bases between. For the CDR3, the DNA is TGCGCCAGCAGTGAGTCGAATGGGGGGAAGGGGAAAGCTGAAGCTTTCTTT. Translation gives CASSESNGGKGKAEAFF.

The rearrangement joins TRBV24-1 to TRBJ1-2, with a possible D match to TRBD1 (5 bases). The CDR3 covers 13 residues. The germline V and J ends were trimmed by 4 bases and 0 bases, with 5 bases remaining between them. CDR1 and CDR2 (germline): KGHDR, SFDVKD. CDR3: CATSETANYGYTF. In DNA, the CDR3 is TGTGCCACCAGTGAGACAGCTAACTATGGCTACACCTTC.

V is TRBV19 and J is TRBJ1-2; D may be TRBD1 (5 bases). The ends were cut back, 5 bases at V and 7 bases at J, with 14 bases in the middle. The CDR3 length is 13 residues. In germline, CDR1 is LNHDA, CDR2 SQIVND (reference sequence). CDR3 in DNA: TGTGCCAGTAGTCTCCTCCGGGGGAGTGGCTACACCTTC. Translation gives CASSLLRGSGYTF.

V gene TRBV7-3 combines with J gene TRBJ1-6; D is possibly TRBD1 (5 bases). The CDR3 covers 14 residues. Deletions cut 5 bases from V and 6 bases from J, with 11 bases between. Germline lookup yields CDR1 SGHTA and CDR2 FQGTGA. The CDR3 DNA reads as TGTGCCAGCAGCGTCGACAGACGTAATTCACCCCTCCACTTT. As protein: CASSVDRRNSPLHF.

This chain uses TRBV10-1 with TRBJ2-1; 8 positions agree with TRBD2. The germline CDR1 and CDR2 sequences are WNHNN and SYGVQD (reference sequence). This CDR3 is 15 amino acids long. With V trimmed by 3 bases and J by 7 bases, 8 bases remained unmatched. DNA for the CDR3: TGCGCCAGCAGTGAAGCGGGAGATCTGAGGAATGAGCAGTTCTTC. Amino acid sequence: CASSEAGDLRNEQFF.

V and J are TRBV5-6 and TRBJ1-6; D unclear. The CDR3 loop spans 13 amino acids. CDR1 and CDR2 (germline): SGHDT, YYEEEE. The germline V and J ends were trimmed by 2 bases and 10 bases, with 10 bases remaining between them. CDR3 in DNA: TGTGCCAGCAGCTTACAATCGGGGTCACCCCTCCACTTT. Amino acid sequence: CASSLQSGSPLHF.

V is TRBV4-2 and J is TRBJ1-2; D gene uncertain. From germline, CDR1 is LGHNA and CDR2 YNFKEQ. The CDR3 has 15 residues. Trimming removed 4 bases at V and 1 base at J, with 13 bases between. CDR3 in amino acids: CASSPRSGGNYGYTF. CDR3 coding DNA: TGTGCCAGCAGCCCCCGATCCGGCGGTAACTATGGCTACACCTTC.

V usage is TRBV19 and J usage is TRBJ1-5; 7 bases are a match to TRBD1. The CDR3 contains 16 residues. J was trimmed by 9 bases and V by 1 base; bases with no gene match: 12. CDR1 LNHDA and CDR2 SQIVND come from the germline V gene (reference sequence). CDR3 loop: CASSIVGDSLRRPQHF. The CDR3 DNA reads TGTGCCAGTAGTATAGTAGGGGACAGCCTCCGACGGCCCCAGCATTTT.

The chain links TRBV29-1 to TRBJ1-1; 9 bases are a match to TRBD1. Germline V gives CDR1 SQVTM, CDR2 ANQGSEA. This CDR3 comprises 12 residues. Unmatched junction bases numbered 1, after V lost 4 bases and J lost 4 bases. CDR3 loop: CSVGTGATEAFF. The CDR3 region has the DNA TGCAGCGTTGGGACAGGGGCCACTGAAGCTTTCTTT.

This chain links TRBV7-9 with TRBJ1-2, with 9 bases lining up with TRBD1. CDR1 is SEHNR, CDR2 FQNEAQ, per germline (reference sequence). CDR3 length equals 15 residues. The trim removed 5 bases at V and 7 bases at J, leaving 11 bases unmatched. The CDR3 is CASSPGGDRGSGYTF. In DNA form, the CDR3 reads TGTGCCAGCAGCCCAGGAGGCGACAGGGGGTCTGGCTACACCTTC. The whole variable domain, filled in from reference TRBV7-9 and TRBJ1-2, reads DTGVSQNPRHKITKRGQNVTFRCDPISEHNRLYWYRQTLGQGPEFLTYFQNEAQLEKSRLLSDRFSAERPKGSFSTLEIQRTEQGDSAMYLCASSPGGDRGSGYTFGSGTRLTVV.

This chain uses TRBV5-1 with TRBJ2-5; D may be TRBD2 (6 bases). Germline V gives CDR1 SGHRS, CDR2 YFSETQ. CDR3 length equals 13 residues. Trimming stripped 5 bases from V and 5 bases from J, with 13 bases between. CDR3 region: CASRQTRGETQYF. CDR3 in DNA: TGCGCCAGCAGGCAGACTCGGGGGGAGACCCAGTACTTC.

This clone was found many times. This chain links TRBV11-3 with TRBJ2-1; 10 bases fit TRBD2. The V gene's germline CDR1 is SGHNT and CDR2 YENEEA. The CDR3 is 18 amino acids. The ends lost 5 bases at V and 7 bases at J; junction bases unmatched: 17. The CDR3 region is CASSPFPGTSARGNEQFF. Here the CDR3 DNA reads TGTGCCAGCAGCCCTTTTCCCGGGACTAGCGCCAGGGGGAATGAGCAGTTCTTC.

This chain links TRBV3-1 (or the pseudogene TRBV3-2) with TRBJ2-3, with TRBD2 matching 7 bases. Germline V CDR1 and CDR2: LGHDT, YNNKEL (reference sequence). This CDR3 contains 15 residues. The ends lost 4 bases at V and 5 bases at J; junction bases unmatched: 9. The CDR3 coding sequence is TGTGCCAGCAGCCGCCGGCGGAGGGAGGGAGATACGCAGTATTTT. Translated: CASSRRRREGDTQYF.

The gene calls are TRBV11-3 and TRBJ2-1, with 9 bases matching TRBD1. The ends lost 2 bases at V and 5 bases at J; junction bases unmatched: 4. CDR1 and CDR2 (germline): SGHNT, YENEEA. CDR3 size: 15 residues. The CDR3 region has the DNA TGTGCCAGCAGCTTATTACAGGGGGCGGACAATGAGCAGTTCTTC. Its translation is CASSLLQGADNEQFF. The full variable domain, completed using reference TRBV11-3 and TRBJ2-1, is EAGVVQSPRYKIIEKKQPVAFWCNPISGHNTLYWYLQNLGQGPELLIRYENEEAVDDSQLPKDRFSAERLKGVDSTLKIQPAELGDSAVYLCASSLLQGADNEQFFGPGTRLTVL.

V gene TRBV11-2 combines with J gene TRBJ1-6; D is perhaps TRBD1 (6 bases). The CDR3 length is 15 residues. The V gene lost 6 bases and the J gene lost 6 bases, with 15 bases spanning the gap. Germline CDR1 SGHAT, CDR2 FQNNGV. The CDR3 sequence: CASRYTGQSNSPLHF. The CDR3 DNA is TGTGCCAGCAGGTACACAGGACAGTCTAATTCACCCCTCCACTTT.

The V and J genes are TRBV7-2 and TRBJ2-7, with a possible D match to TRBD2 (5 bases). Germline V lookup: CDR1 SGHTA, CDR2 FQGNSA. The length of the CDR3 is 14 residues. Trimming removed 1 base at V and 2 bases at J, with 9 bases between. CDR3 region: CASSLEAAPYEQYF. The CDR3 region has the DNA TGTGCCAGCAGCTTAGAAGCGGCTCCCTACGAGCAGTACTTC.

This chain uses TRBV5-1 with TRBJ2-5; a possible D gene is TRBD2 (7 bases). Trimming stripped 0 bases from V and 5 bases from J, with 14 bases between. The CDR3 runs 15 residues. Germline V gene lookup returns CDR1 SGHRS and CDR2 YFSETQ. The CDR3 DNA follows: TGCGCCAGCAGCTTGGCTGGCGGGGGCGGGGAGACCCAGTACTTC. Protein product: CASSLAGGGGETQYF.

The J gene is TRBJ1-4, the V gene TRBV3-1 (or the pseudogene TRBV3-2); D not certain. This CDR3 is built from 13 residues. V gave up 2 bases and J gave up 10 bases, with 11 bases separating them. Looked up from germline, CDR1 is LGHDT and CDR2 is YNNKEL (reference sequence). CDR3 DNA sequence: TGTGCCAGCAGCCAATCATACACGGGAAAACTGTTTTTT. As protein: CASSQSYTGKLFF.

CDR3 nucleotide sequence: TGTGCCAGCAGCGAAGGGGGCTTTAGCAATCAGCCCCAGCATTTT. Translated, it gives CASSEGGFSNQPQHF. V and J are TRBV25-1 and TRBJ1-5, with 7 bases lining up with TRBD1. Germline-derived CDR1 and CDR2 are MGHDK and SYGVNS. CDR3 length: 15 amino acids. Trimming removed 6 bases from V and 0 bases from J; junction bases left unmatched: 5.

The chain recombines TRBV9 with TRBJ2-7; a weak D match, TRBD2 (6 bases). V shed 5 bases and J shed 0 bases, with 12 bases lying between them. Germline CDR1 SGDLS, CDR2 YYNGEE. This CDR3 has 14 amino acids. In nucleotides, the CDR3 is TGTGCCAGCAGTTATCGGGACTTCTCCTACGAGCAGTACTTC. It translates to CASSYRDFSYEQYF.

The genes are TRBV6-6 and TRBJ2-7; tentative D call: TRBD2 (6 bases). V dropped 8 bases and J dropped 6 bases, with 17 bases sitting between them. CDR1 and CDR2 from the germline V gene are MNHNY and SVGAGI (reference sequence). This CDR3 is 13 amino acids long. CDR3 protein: CASCGAGMGEQYF. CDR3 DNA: TGTGCCAGCTGCGGGGCGGGAATGGGCGAGCAGTACTTC.